Reported below is one TCR beta chain. The antigen remains unidentified. Using immunoSEQ multiplex PCR, the repertoire was profiled, and TCRdb retains in-frame clones only, with some absent. The table shows roughly 40,000 clones, with just over 85% occurring only once. The sample belongs to a study of lymphopenia after photon versus proton radiotherapy. Findings and limits, study-wide: Larger post-nadir TCR diversity loss correlated inversely with survival in deceased patients. Better survival with proton therapy was suggested as possible, not demonstrated. After lymphocyte nadir, photon-treated repertoires showed oligoclonal expansion, especially CD8+ Temra. Proton therapy kept repertoires fairly stable, unlike photons, which gained effector/memory cells.

Germline-derived CDR1 and CDR2 are MNHNS and SASEGT. The V segment lost 4 bases and the J segment 5 bases; nucleotides outside the gene matches: 6. This CDR3 has 15 residues. J is TRBJ2-7 and V is TRBV6-1; 12 nucleotides agree with TRBD2. The source is a woman in her 70s with pancreatic cancer. Some clones in this sample may be carry-over from other donors' samples. This specimen was peripheral blood, taken from a patient treated with proton-based radiotherapy. The CDR3 sequence: CASSGKTSGSNEQYF. The CDR3 DNA follows: TGTGCCAGCAGTGGGAAGACTAGCGGGAGCAACGAGCAGTACTTC.